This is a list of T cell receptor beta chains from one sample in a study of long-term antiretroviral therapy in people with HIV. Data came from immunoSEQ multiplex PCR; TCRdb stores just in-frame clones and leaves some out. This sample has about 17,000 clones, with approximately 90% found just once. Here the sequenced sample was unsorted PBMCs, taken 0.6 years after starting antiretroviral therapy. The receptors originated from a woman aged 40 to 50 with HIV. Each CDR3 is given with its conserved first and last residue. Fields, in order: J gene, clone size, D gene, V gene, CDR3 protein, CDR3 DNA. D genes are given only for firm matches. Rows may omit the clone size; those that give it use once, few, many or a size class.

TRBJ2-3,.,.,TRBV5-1,CASFVGEHTDTQYF,TGCGCCAGTTTTGTGGGTGAACACACAGATACGCAGTATTTT
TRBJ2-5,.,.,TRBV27,CASKETQYF,TGTGCCAGCAAAGAGACCCAGTACTTC
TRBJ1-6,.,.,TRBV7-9,CASTQDPLRSLHF,TGTGCCAGCACCCAGGATCCCCTCCGCTCCCTCCACTTT
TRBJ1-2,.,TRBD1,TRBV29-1,CSGRQGEGYTF,TGCAGCGGGAGACAGGGGGAAGGCTACACCTTC
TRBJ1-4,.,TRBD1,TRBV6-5,CASRSQGAPGEKLFF,TGTGCCAGCAGATCCCAGGGGGCGCCGGGTGAAAAACTGTTTTTT
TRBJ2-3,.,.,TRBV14,CASSEGYLRDTQYF,TGTGCCAGCAGCGAAGGGTACCTCAGGGATACGCAGTATTTT
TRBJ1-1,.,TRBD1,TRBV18,CASSPSDRRVNTEAFF,TGTGCCAGCTCACCGTCGGACAGGCGGGTGAACACTGAAGCTTTCTTT
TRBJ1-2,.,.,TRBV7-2,CASSLGRDRYGYTF,TGTGCCAGCAGCTTAGGCCGGGACCGCTATGGCTACACCTTC
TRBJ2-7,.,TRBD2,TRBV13,CASSLRGAVYEQYF,TGTGCCAGCAGCTTGCGGGGGGCTGTCTACGAGCAGTACTTC
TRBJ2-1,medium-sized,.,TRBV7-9,CASSLSYGDLGDEQFF,TGTGCCAGCAGCTTAAGTTACGGGGACTTAGGGGATGAGCAGTTCTTC
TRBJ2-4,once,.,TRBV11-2,CASSLDRLAKNIQYF,TGTGCCAGCAGCTTGGATCGGTTAGCCAAAAACATTCAGTACTTC
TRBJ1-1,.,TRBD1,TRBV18,CASIPGGSDNTEAFF,TGTGCCAGCATCCCAGGGGGATCTGATAACACTGAAGCTTTCTTT
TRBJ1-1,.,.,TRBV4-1,CASSQDRPGPMNTEAFF,TGCGCCAGCAGCCAAGATAGGCCAGGACCCATGAACACTGAAGCTTTCTTT
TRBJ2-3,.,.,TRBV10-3,CAISEPGSFVGTDTQYF,TGTGCCATCAGTGAGCCTGGTAGCTTTGTAGGGACAGATACGCAGTATTTT
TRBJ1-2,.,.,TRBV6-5,CASSSAGLPNYGYTF,TGTGCCAGCAGTTCCGCGGGACTGCCCAACTATGGCTACACCTTC
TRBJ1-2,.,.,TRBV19,CASSKVTSGGYTF,TGTGCCAGTAGCAAGGTAACTAGCGGTGGCTACACCTTC
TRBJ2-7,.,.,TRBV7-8,CASSLGPGNEQYF,TGTGCCAGCAGCTTAGGCCCAGGGAACGAGCAGTACTTC
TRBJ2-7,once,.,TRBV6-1,CASKELPGNSYEQYF,TGTGCCAGCAAAGAACTTCCCGGGAACTCCTACGAGCAGTACTTC
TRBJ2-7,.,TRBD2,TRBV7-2,CASSLVGGYTYEQYF,TGTGCCAGCAGCTTGGTCGGGGGGTACACCTACGAGCAGTACTTC
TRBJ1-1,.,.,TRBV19,CASRKEGRTEAFF,TGTGCCAGTAGGAAGGAGGGACGCACTGAAGCTTTCTTT
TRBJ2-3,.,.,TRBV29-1,CSVGPGDSSTDTQYF,TGCAGCGTTGGACCGGGGGACAGTAGCACAGATACGCAGTATTTT
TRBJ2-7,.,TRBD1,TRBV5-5,CASSRTGTYEQYF,TGTGCCAGCAGCAGGACAGGGACCTACGAGCAGTACTTC
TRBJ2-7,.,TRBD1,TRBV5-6,CASSLSPGQNSYEQYF,TGTGCCAGCAGCTTGTCGCCGGGACAGAACTCCTACGAGCAGTACTTC
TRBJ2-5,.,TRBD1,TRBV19,CASSRGSGTGRVGTQYF,TGTGCCAGTAGTAGAGGTTCGGGGACAGGGCGAGTTGGGACCCAGTACTTC
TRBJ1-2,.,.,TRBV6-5,CASKSTNYGYTF,TGTGCCAGCAAATCGACTAACTATGGCTACACCTTC
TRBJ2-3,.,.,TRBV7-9,CASSLGTDTQYF,TGTGCCAGCAGCTTAGGGACAGATACGCAGTATTTT
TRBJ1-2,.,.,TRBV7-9,CASSFDTANYGYTF,TGTGCCAGCAGCTTTGACACCGCTAACTATGGCTACACCTTC
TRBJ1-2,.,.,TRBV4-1,CASSQAAGLYGYTF,TGCGCCAGCAGCCAAGCCGCGGGCCTCTATGGCTACACCTTC
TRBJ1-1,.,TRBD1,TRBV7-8,CASSFLGQTNTEAFF,TGTGCCAGCAGCTTTCTGGGACAGACGAACACTGAAGCTTTCTTT